The 10 T cell receptor beta chains reported below all come from one sample, sequenced in a study of post-analysis software for immune sequencing data. Study-wide points: A handful of TRBV segments, including TRBV5-6, TRBV5-1 and TRBV20-1, were more frequent in patients than controls.

The antigens for these receptors are not known. TCR beta cDNA libraries included unique molecular identifiers. TCRdb recomputed calls from the PCR reads with MiXCR, one row per CDR3 protein. The table includes about 800,000 distinct CDR3 sequences, approximately 30% detected once. Sequenced sample: blood. The receptors come from a girl aged 5 to 17 with multiple sclerosis.

This clonotype was recorded a few times. The J gene is TRBJ2-3, the V gene TRBV5-1, with a tentative D call TRBD2 (6 bases). The germline CDR1 and CDR2 sequences are SGHRS and YFSETQ. The CDR3 has 14 amino acids. V lost 6 bases and J lost 3, with 14 bases in between. The CDR3 loop reads CASTSPGATDTQYF. Here the CDR3 DNA reads TGCGCCAGCACCTCGCCGGGAGCGACAGATACGCAGTATTTT. Variable domain in full (rest from reference TRBV5-1 and TRBJ2-3): KAGVTQTPRYLIKTRGQQVTLSCSPISGHRSVSWYQQTPGQGLQFLFEYFSETQRNKGNFPGRFSGRQFSNSRSEMNVSTLELGDSALYLCASTSPGATDTQYFGPGTRLTVL.

Of note for this clonotype: One end of the junction fails to match germline, which may point to a read error. V gene TRBV6-1 combines with J gene TRBJ2-1; D remains ambiguous. The CDR3 totals 13 residues. Germline values: CDR1 MNHNS, CDR2 SASEGT. CDR3 sequence: CASSDLVYSEQFF. Written as DNA, the CDR3 is TGTGCCAGCAGTGACCTGGTATACAGTGAGCAGTTCTTC.

As DNA, the CDR3 is TGTGCCATCAGACCGGACAGCCCTAATTCACCCCTCCACTTT. Amino acids: CAIRPDSPNSPLHF. The chain links TRBV10-3 to TRBJ1-6; TRBD1 is a possible D gene (6 bases). Trimming removed 6 bases at V and 6 bases at J, with 12 bases between. This CDR3 comprises 14 residues. Germline loops: CDR1 ENHRY, CDR2 SYGVKD.

This clonotype was detected only a few times. V and J are TRBV24-1 and TRBJ2-3; D may be TRBD1 or TRBD2 (5 bases each). This CDR3 contains 15 residues. CDR1 and CDR2 from the germline V gene are KGHDR and SFDVKD. The germline V and J ends were trimmed by 1 base and 5 bases, with 12 bases remaining between them. The CDR3 region has the DNA TGTGCCACCAGTGATTTAGGACTCCAGGGAGATACGCAGTATTTT. Translating gives CATSDLGLQGDTQYF.

CDR3 amino acids: CSARDIGLGGGKETQYF. The CDR3 nucleotides are TGCAGTGCTAGAGATATCGGACTCGGAGGGGGGAAAGAGACCCAGTACTTC. This sequence joins TRBV20-1 and TRBJ2-7, with D perhaps TRBD1 or TRBD2 (6 bases each). The DNA end is a closer match to TRBJ2-5, so the J assignment may be wrong. Germline CDR1 DFQATT, CDR2 SNEGSKA (reference sequence). This CDR3 has 17 amino acids.

The rearrangement uses TRBV7-2 and TRBJ1-2, with 8 bases that match TRBD1. The V gene end was trimmed by 5 bases and the J gene end by 6 bases; junction bases not matched to a gene: 8. The CDR3 runs to 14 residues. Germline V gene data show CDR1 as SGHTA and CDR2 as FQGNSA. CDR3 residues: CASSLGQGSDGYTF. As DNA, the CDR3 is TGTGCCAGCAGCCTCGGACAGGGAAGCGATGGCTACACCTTC.

Only a few counts were recorded for this clonotype. This rearrangement joins TRBV24-1 to TRBJ2-7; D is unclear. The CDR3 consists of 14 residues. Per germline, CDR1 KGHDR and CDR2 SFDVKD. V gave up 5 bases and J gave up 0 bases, with 10 bases separating them. CDR3 DNA sequence: TGTGCCACCAGTGGTCCACAGAGCTCCTACGAGCAGTACTTC. Residues: CATSGPQSSYEQYF.

This clonotype was seen a few times. One junction end disagrees with the germline gene, perhaps due to a read error. This CDR3 is CATSSSTGGGEELFF. The CDR3 nucleotides read TGTGCCACCAGCAGCTCAACAGGGGGCGGTGAAGAACTGTTTTTT. The J gene is TRBJ1-4, the V gene TRBV15; 9 nucleotides line up with TRBD1. The length of the CDR3 is 15 residues. CDR1 LNHNV and CDR2 YYDKDF come from the germline V gene (reference sequence).

V gene TRBV7-9 combines with J gene TRBJ2-3, with TRBD2 identical over 12 bases. The CDR3 is 16 residues long. V shed 6 bases, J shed 2 bases, and the junction held 6 bases outside the gene matches. CDR1 and CDR2 (germline): SEHNR, FQNEAQ (reference sequence). The CDR3 spells CASRDTSGGYTDTQYF. CDR3 bases: TGTGCCAGCAGGGACACTAGCGGGGGGTACACAGATACGCAGTATTTT. The whole variable domain, remainder taken from reference TRBV7-9 and TRBJ2-3, is DTGVSQNPRHKITKRGQNVTFRCDPISEHNRLYWYRQTLGQGPEFLTYFQNEAQLEKSRLLSDRFSAERPKGSFSTLEIQRTEQGDSAMYLCASRDTSGGYTDTQYFGPGTRLTVL.

This sequence joins TRBV6-1 and TRBJ2-7; D is unresolved. This CDR3 has 13 amino acids. CDR1 is MNHNS and CDR2 is SASEGT in the germline V gene. V lost 0 bases and J 7 bases, leaving 10 bases between the germline ends. The CDR3 protein is CASSEARSREQYF. CDR3 DNA: TGTGCCAGCAGTGAAGCTCGGAGTCGGGAGCAGTACTTC.